The text below deals with one T cell receptor (beta chain). The antigen is unknown. This sample was taken from a study of CD8+ T cells in alopecia areata. cDNA reverse transcribed from extracted RNA served as the sequencing template. TCRdb's table, derived via immunoSEQ multiplex PCR, lists solely in-frame clones and lacks some. The table shows under 40,000 clones, with around 60% occurring only once. The CDR3 contains 14 residues. CDR1 GTSNPN and CDR2 SVGIG come from the germline V gene (reference sequence). V was pared by 2 bases and J by 8 bases, with 16 bases between. Whole-study results and caveats: Clarity of TCR sharing across patients fell short of that in mice, possibly HLA-related.

The receptor was isolated from a human donor with alopecia areata. What was sequenced was NKG2D-high CD8+ T cells sorted from blood. The gene calls are TRBV30 and TRBJ2-1; D may match TRBD1 or TRBD2 (5 bases each). CDR3 nucleotide sequence: TGTGCCTGGAGTTGGGGGTCGGGTGTCGATGAGCAGTTCTTC. It encodes CAWSWGSGVDEQFF.